Many counts were recorded for the clone carrying this T cell receptor beta chain. This sample is drawn from a study of tumor-infiltrating lymphocytes in primary liver carcinoma. Constant-region priming of about 500 ng total RNA yielded TCR beta cDNA. ARM-PCR was slightly modified, and three nested multiplex PCR rounds with it gave rise to the TCR beta libraries. Two initial PCR rounds of approximately 10 cycles each paired TRBV1-TRBV30 forward primers with a C-beta reverse primer. TCRdb recomputed calls from the multiplex PCR reads with MiXCR, one row per CDR3 protein. The sample records roughly 100,000 distinct CDR3 sequences, around 80% being singletons. Germline V gene sequence: CDR1 GTSNPN, CDR2 SVGIG (reference sequence). V lost 6 bases and J 3 bases, leaving 8 bases between the germline ends. The CDR3 extends over 11 amino acids. Starting material for RNA and DNA co-extraction consisted of roughly 20-34 mg of unsorted bulk tissue.

V usage is TRBV30 and J usage is TRBJ1-1; D gene ambiguous. The sample taken for sequencing was liver tumor tissue from sampling region 3. Subset noted: tumor region T3, left-lateral pole. This receptor was identified in a man in his forties or fifties with primary liver carcinoma and hepatitis B virus infection. In nucleotides, the CDR3 is TGTGCCTGCCCCCGCGACACTGAAGCTTTCTTT. Amino acids: CACPRDTEAFF.